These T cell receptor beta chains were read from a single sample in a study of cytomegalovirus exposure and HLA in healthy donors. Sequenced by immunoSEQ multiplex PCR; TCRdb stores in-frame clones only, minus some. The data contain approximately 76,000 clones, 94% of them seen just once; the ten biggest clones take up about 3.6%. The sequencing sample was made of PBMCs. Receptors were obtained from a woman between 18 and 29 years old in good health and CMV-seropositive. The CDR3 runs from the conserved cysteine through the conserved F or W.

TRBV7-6	CASSVTDSSSGNTIYF
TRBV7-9	CASSLVILFRGTSSYEQYF
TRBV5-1	CASSLRSSGNTIYF
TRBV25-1	CASSGGGTTYNEQFF
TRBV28	CASSPSRGFLQPQHF
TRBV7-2	CASSLGRSGGALDTQYF
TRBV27	CASRYPSYNSPLHF
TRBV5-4	CASSRELGGISTDTQYF
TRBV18	CASSPSGGYEQYF
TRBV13	CASSPRSTGADTQYF
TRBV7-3	CASSLQGANSGANVLTF
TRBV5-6	CASSLRDRESTDTQYF
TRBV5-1	CASSLDRVQDTQYF
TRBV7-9	CASSVSPGTSGIAEQFF
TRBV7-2	CASSSGQPSYNEQFF
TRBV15	CATSGDSGRAINEQFF
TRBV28	CASSTRDRDLNEKLFF
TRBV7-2	CASSYREGSYEQYF
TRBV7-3	CASSPRQGEDNEQFF
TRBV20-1	CSARGGYEQYF
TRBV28	CASRPGQVGQPQHF
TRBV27	CASSLKSAGQSYEQYF
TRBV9	CASSVTRDRDEQYF
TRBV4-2	CASSYEAAGASYEQYF
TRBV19	CASSLSSQETQYF
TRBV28	CASSKQGANEKLFF
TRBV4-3	CASSQERGARGEKLFF
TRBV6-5	CASSRDSLRGYTF
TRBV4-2	CASSQDRRTYQETQYF
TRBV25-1	CASRGVSGTEAFF
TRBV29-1	CSVDNEGDGYTF
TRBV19	CASSILGRDTEAFF
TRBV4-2	CASSPSGGLAQETQYF
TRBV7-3	CASSPNGGGGGYTF
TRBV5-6	CASSAGTGGYPGGYTF
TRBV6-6	CASSYPRQQGNQPQHF
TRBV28	CASSIPGQGVVIGKGYTF
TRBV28	CASSLRLAGLSDTQYF
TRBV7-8	CASSLERGGRETQYF
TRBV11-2	CASSLDPFTDTQYF
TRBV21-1	CASSPKKKGSRDSNTQYF
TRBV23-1	CASSHRVAGELFF
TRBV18	CASSQRTGIYNEQFF
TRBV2	CASSGGNQPQHF
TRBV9	CASSVAGQALADTQYF
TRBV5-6	CASSLQGFSPLHF
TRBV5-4	CASSLQGVDEQYF
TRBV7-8	CASSLDRTSVNTGELFF
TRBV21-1	CASSTTDSGTGPYYEQYF
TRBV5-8	CASSVGAGGAEAFF
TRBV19	CASGQGLRNTIYF
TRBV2	CASGRESNQPQHF
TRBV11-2	CASSLGLVPDTQYF
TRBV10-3	CAIRPGTSSTDTQYF